Each of the 20 T cell receptor beta chains below was sequenced from the same sample in a study of cytomegalovirus exposure and HLA in healthy donors. It was with 60 Vbeta and 13 Jbeta primers that the PCR ran. The protocol was immunoSEQ multiplex PCR, while the TCRdb copy is restricted to in-frame clones and leaves out a portion. Here the sample spans about 170,000 clones, about 79% being singletons. Input material: PBMCs. The source is a man aged 40-55 years in good health and CMV-seropositive.

The chain carries TRBV11-2 and TRBJ1-1, with 7 bases matching TRBD1. CDR1 and CDR2 (germline): SGHAT, FQNNGV. The CDR3 length is 13 residues. V shed 1 base and J 5 bases; nucleotides not matched to a gene: 1. The chain's CDR3 is CASSLATGTEAFF. CDR3 nucleotides: TGTGCCAGCAGCTTAGCGACAGGGACTGAAGCTTTCTTT.

The rearrangement joins TRBV7-3 to TRBJ2-1; tentatively, D is TRBD2 (5 bases). The CDR3 loop spans 16 amino acids. Germline V gives CDR1 SGHTA, CDR2 FQGTGA. Trimming took 5 bases from V and 0 from J, leaving 14 bases between them. In DNA form, the CDR3 reads TGTGCCAGCAGCCGACGCGGGCTGAGCTCCTACAATGAGCAGTTCTTC. Its protein product is CASSRRGLSSYNEQFF.

The chain carries TRBV6-5 and TRBJ2-3; D is unresolved. This CDR3 is built from 14 residues. Trimming removed 1 base from V and 0 bases from J, with 5 bases in between. Per the germline V gene, CDR1 is MNHEY and CDR2 is SVGAGI. The CDR3, as DNA: TGTGCCAGCAGTTACTTAACTAGCACAGATACGCAGTATTTT. Protein: CASSYLTSTDTQYF.

The V call is TRBV5-1, the J call TRBJ2-1; 8 bases fit TRBD1. Germline loops: CDR1 SGHRS, CDR2 YFSETQ. This CDR3 contains 15 residues. J was trimmed by 0 bases and V by 2 bases; bases with no gene match: 1. CDR3 coding DNA: TGCGCCAGCAGCTTCGGACAGGGCTCCTACAATGAGCAGTTCTTC. Protein: CASSFGQGSYNEQFF.

This clone was counted a few times. The rearrangement links TRBV5-1 to TRBJ2-1; the D gene is possibly TRBD2 (6 bases). Trimming cost V 0 bases and J 2 bases, with 12 bases left between them. The length of the CDR3 is 16 residues. CDR1 and CDR2 (germline): SGHRS, YFSETQ. CDR3 in amino acids: CASSLDFAGPYNEQFF. The CDR3 DNA reads as TGCGCCAGCAGCTTGGATTTCGCGGGACCCTACAATGAGCAGTTCTTC.

V usage is TRBV6-1 and J usage is TRBJ1-3; no reliable D call. V lost 3 bases, J lost 7 bases, and 25 bases lay in between. Germline values: CDR1 MNHNS, CDR2 SASEGT. The CDR3 runs 18 residues. In DNA, the CDR3 is TGTGCCAGCAGTGACCCGTACGGACTCAAACTAATAAAGAACACCATATATTTT. It encodes CASSDPYGLKLIKNTIYF.

J is TRBJ1-4 and V is TRBV5-1; perhaps TRBD1 as D (6 bases). Germline CDR1 and CDR2: SGHRS and YFSETQ. The V end lost 3 bases, the J end lost 8 bases, and 17 bases lay between the germline ends. This CDR3 has 15 amino acids. CDR3 residues: CASSSEGGKGEKLFF. As DNA, the CDR3 is TGCGCCAGCAGCTCGGAGGGGGGGAAAGGCGAAAAACTGTTTTTT.

The CDR3 DNA reads as TGCGCCAGCAGCTTTACGGGGGAAGGGAACACTGAAGCTTTCTTT. It encodes CASSFTGEGNTEAFF. This rearrangement joins TRBV5-1 to TRBJ1-1; D may be TRBD1 (5 bases). The CDR3 runs to 15 residues. Germline-derived CDR1 and CDR2 are SGHRS and YFSETQ. The V and J ends lost 2 bases and 1 base respectively, with 12 bases between them.

V gene TRBV18 combines with J gene TRBJ2-5, with 12 bases that match TRBD2. In germline, CDR1 is KGHSH, CDR2 LQKENI. This CDR3 has 16 residues. The V gene end was trimmed by 6 bases and the J gene end by 5 bases; junction bases not matched to a gene: 10. CDR3 region: CASSAARLAGVETQYF. The DNA for the CDR3 is TGTGCCAGCTCGGCCGCCCGACTAGCGGGAGTGGAGACCCAGTACTTC.

V and J are TRBV7-8 and TRBJ2-1; 10 bases align to TRBD2. CDR3 length: 15 amino acids. Germline CDR1 reads SGHVS; CDR2 reads FQNEAQ. After removal of 5 bases from V and 7 bases from J, the junction contained 8 bases not matched to a gene. DNA of the CDR3: TGTGCCAGCAGCCCCCTAGCGGGAGCAAGGAATGAGCAGTTCTTC. Amino acids: CASSPLAGARNEQFF.

The chain couples TRBV19 to TRBJ2-6, with 7 bases lining up with TRBD1. Trimming at V came to 1 base and at J to 0 bases, leaving 3 bases not matched to a gene. The CDR3 consists of 17 residues. CDR1 and CDR2 from the germline V gene are LNHDA and SQIVND (reference sequence). The CDR3, as DNA: TGTGCCAGTAGTATAGGGACAGGCAGCTCTGGGGCCAACGTCCTGACTTTC. This translates into CASSIGTGSSGANVLTF.

The J gene is TRBJ1-6, the V gene TRBV28; D unclear. V lost 2 bases and J 3 bases, leaving 8 bases between the germline ends. The CDR3 has 15 amino acids. The germline V gene encodes CDR1 MDHEN and CDR2 SYDVKM. The CDR3 protein is CASSLGQIYNSPLHF. CDR3 sequence (DNA): TGTGCCAGCAGTTTAGGGCAGATCTATAATTCACCCCTCCACTTT.

The rearrangement uses TRBV5-1 and TRBJ2-5; D is perhaps TRBD2 (5 bases). Germline CDR1 reads SGHRS; CDR2 reads YFSETQ. The CDR3 length is 15 residues. V gave up 4 bases and J gave up 0 bases, with 13 bases separating them. This chain's CDR3 is CASSVLPGNQETQYF. Here the CDR3 DNA reads TGCGCCAGCAGCGTGCTTCCGGGAAACCAAGAGACCCAGTACTTC.

CDR3 amino acids: CASRAGQGGSKNYGYTF. CDR3 DNA: TGTGCCAGCAGGGCGGGACAGGGGGGATCGAAAAACTATGGCTACACCTTC. V usage is TRBV28 and J usage is TRBJ1-2; 11 positions agree with TRBD1. Germline-derived CDR1 and CDR2 are MDHEN and SYDVKM. With V trimmed by 6 bases and J by 2 bases, 11 bases remained unmatched. The length of the CDR3 is 17 residues.

This chain joins TRBV5-5 and TRBJ2-7; TRBD1 matches at 9 bases. V dropped 2 bases and J dropped 6; count of bases not matched to a gene: 6. The CDR3 has 14 amino acids. Germline V lookup: CDR1 SGHKS, CDR2 YYEKEE (reference sequence). The CDR3 nucleotides are TGTGCCAGCAGCTTCGAACAGGGGGCCCTCGAGCAGTACTTC. Protein product: CASSFEQGALEQYF.

V gene TRBV25-1 combines with J gene TRBJ1-5; D may be TRBD1 (6 bases). The germline V gene encodes CDR1 MGHDK and CDR2 SYGVNS. CDR3 length: 14 residues. Trimming pared 5 bases from V and 1 base from J, leaving 9 bases between. This CDR3 is CASSLRGSNQPQHF. The CDR3 DNA reads TGTGCCAGCAGTCTCAGGGGAAGCAATCAGCCCCAGCATTTT. Full variable domain (missing parts from reference TRBV25-1 and TRBJ1-5): EADIYQTPRYLVIGTGKKITLECSQTMGHDKMYWYQQDPGMELHLIHYSYGVNSTEKGDLSSESTVSRIRTEHFPLTLESARPSHTSQYLCASSLRGSNQPQHFGDGTRLSIL.

The rearrangement links TRBV10-3 to TRBJ2-5; tentative D call: TRBD2 (6 bases). CDR3 size: 15 residues. The germline V gene has CDR1 ENHRY and CDR2 SYGVKD. Between the trimmed V and J ends, which lost 4 bases and 2 bases, there was a span of 14 bases. CDR3 DNA sequence: TGTGCCATCAGTGGTCTAAATAGCGGACAAGAGACCCAGTACTTC. This codes for CAISGLNSGQETQYF.

This clone appeared a single time. The chain uses TRBV28 and TRBJ1-1, with a tentative D call TRBD1 (5 bases). The germline V and J ends were trimmed by 5 bases and 7 bases, with 14 bases remaining between them. The CDR3 is 13 amino acids. The germline V gene encodes CDR1 MDHEN and CDR2 SYDVKM. CDR3 DNA: TGTGCCAGCAGTGTACAGGAGATAAGTGAAGCTTTCTTT. Encoded protein: CASSVQEISEAFF.

V and J are TRBV5-1 and TRBJ2-2; 8 bases line up with TRBD2. The length of the CDR3 is 14 residues. Germline values: CDR1 SGHRS, CDR2 YFSETQ. V dropped 2 bases and J dropped 6; count of bases not matched to a gene: 3. The CDR3 coding sequence is TGCGCCAGCAGCTTAAGCGGGAGTCCCGGGGAGCTGTTTTTT. Translated, it gives CASSLSGSPGELFF.

The chain couples TRBV6-6 to TRBJ1-1, with unresolved D. Germline V CDR1 and CDR2: MNHNY, SVGAGI (reference sequence). The CDR3 contains 12 residues. The V end was cut by 5 bases, the J end by 4 bases, with 8 bases between. CDR3 DNA: TGTGCCAGCAGTACGGGGTCCACTGAAGCTTTCTTT. Protein: CASSTGSTEAFF.